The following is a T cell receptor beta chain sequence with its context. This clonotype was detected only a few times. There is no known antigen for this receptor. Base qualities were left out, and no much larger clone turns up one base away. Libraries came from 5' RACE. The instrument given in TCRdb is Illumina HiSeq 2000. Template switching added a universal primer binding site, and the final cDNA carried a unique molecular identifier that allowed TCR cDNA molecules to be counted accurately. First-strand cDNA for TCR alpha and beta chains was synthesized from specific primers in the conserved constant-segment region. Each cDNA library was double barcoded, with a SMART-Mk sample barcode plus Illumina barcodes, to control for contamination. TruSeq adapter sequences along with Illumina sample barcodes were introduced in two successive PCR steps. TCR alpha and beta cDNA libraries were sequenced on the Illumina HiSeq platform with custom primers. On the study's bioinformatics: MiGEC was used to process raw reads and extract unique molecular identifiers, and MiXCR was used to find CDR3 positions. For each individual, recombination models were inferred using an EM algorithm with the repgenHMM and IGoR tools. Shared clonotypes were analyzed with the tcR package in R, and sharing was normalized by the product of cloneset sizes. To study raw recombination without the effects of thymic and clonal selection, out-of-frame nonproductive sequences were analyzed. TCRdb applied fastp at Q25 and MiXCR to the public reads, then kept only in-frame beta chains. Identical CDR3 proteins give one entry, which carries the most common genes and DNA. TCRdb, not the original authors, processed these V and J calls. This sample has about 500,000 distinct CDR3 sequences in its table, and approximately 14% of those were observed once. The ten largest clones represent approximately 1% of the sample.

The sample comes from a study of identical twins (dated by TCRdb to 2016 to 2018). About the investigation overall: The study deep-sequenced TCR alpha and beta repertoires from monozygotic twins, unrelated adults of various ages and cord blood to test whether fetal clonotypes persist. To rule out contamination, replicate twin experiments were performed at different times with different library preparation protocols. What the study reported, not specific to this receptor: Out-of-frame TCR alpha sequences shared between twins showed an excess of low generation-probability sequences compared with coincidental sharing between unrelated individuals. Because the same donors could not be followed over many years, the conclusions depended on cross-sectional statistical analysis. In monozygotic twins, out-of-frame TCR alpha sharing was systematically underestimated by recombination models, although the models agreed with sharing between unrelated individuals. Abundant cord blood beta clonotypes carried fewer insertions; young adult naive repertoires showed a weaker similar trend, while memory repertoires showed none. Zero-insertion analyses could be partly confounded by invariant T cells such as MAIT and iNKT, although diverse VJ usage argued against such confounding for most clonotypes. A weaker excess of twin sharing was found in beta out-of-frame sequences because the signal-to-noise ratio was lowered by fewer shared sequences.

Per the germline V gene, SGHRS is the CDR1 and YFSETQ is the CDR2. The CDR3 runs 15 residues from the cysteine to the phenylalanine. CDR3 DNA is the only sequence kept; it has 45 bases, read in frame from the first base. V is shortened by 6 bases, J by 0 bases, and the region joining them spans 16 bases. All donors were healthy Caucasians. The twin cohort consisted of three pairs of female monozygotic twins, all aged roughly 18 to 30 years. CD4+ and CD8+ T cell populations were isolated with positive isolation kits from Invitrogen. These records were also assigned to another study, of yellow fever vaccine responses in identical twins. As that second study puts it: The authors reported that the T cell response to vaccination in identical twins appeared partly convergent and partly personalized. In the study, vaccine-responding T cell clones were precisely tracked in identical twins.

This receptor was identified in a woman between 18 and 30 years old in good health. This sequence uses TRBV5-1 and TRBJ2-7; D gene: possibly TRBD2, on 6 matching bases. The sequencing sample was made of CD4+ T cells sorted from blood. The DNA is TGCGCCAGCAATAGGGCGGGACCGAACTCCTACGAGCAGTACTTC. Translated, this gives CASNRAGPNSYEQYF. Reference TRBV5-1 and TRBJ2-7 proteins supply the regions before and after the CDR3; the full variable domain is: KAGVTQTPRYLIKTRGQQVTLSCSPISGHRSVSWYQQTPGQGLQFLFEYFSETQRNKGNFPGRFSGRQFSNSRSEMNVSTLELGDSALYLCASNRAGPNSYEQYFGPGTRLTVT.